The subject of this entry is one T cell receptor beta chain. The junction departs from germline at one end; a sequencing error may be responsible. Thyroid surgery had not been preceded by any treatment in any patient. These data are taken from a study of metastatic and nonmetastatic thyroid tumors. TCRdb recomputed clones from the PCR reads via MiXCR. The data hold about 93,000 clones, with about an eighth observed a single time. The CDR3 is 15 residues long. Germline V lookup: CDR1 SGHAT, CDR2 FQNNGV. The chain couples TRBV11-2 to TRBJ2-1, with TRBD2 as a possible D gene (5 bases). The receptor was derived from a female donor with papillary thyroid cancer or a benign thyroid nodule (not recorded which). Some clones in this sample may be carry-over from other donors' samples. Sequenced input: blood. The CDR3 nucleotides read TGTGCCAGCATCTTAGACGGACTCATCCGCAATGAGCAGTTCTTC. It encodes CASILDGLIRNEQFF. Using reference TRBV11-2 and TRBJ2-1 for the parts outside the CDR3, the full variable domain is EAGVAQSPRYKIIEKRQSVAFWCNPISGHATLYWYQQILGQGPKLLIQFQNNGVVDDSQLPKDRFSAERLKGVDSTLKIQPAKLEDSAVYLCASILDGLIRNEQFFGPGTRLTVL.